The entry below gives a single TCR beta chain sequence along with its context. This CDR3 is built from 15 residues. Trimming stripped 5 bases from V and 3 bases from J, with 14 bases between. Germline CDR1 and CDR2: MNHEY and SMNVEV (reference sequence). The sample is drawn from a study of T cell changes during pregnancy in multiple sclerosis. Assay used: immunoSEQ multiplex PCR; TCRdb lists only in-frame clones, some missing. This table holds 40,000 or so clones, around 91% found once. The source material was CD8+ T cells from peripheral blood mononuclear cells, sampled in the second trimester of pregnancy. This clonotype originated in a female donor with multiple sclerosis, enrolled in a pregnancy study. The J gene is TRBJ2-4, the V gene TRBV27; D might be TRBD2 (6 bases). The CDR3 spells CASSPWVGGKNIQYF. CDR3 sequence (DNA): TGTGCCAGCAGTCCGTGGGTGGGAGGCAAAAACATTCAGTACTTC.